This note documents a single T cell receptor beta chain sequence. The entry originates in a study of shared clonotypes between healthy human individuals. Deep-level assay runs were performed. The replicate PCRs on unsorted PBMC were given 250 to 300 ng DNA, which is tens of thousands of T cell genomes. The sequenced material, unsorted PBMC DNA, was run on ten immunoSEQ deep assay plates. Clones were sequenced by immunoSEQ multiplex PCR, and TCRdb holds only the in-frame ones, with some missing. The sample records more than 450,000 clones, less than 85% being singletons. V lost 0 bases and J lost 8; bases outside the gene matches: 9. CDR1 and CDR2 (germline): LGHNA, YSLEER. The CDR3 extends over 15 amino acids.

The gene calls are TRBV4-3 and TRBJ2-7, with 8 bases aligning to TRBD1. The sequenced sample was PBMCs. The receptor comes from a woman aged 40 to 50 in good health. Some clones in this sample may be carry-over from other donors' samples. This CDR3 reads CASSQEGDRGGQQYF. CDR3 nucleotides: TGCGCCAGCAGCCAAGAAGGAGACAGGGGCGGCCAGCAGTACTTC.